This TCR beta chain is from a study of blood T cell repertoires in COVID-19. Study summary: Specimens from acute and convalescent COVID-19 originated in the United States, Italy and Spain. PBMCs, B-cell-depleted T cells, or T cells provided the cDNA or gDNA that made up the material.

Under the authors' procedure: The authors estimated nucleated cell counts from reference gene primer amplification. Assay: immunoSEQ multiplex PCR; the TCRdb copy retains only in-frame clones and omits some. V and J calls plus clone size are reproduced from that table; the DNA served to infer D and trimming. The table shows roughly 330,000 clones, with 70% to 90% occurring only once. The length of the CDR3 is 15 residues. Germline CDR1 reads SGHVS; CDR2 reads FNYEAQ. Trimming left V 2 bases short and J 3 bases short, with 14 bases between. Adults between about 18 and 89 years of age took part from 20 to 25 US areas.

Material: PBMCs or T cells enriched from blood (not recorded which). This chain connects TRBV7-6 to TRBJ2-7, with D uncertain. This TCR derives from a woman aged 30 to 39 who had recovered from COVID-19. CDR3 nucleotide sequence: TGTGCCAGCAGCTTATCTACCATGGTCGTCTACGAGCAGTACTTC. It codes for CASSLSTMVVYEQYF.